These 18 T cell receptor beta chains share one sample of origin, sequenced in a study of identical twins. TCRdb reanalysed the 5' RACE reads using MiXCR and keeps one entry per CDR3 protein. This table has a few hundred thousand distinct CDR3 sequences, 18% appearing once. Material for sequencing was naive T cells sorted from blood. The receptors derive from a man aged 50 or older in good health.

This clonotype was detected many times. V gene TRBV4-2 combines with J gene TRBJ2-1, with TRBD2 matching 13 bases. The J segment lost 0 bases and the V segment lost 3 bases, leaving 11 bases of the junction unmatched. Per germline, CDR1 LGHNA and CDR2 YNFKEQ. The CDR3 contains 20 residues. CDR3 sequence: CASSQAPGLAGSSSYNEQFF. The CDR3 DNA is TGTGCCAGCAGCCAGGCCCCGGGACTAGCGGGGTCGAGCTCCTACAATGAGCAGTTCTTC.

This clonotype was observed many times. V is TRBV5-1 and J is TRBJ2-7; tentative D call: TRBD2 (5 bases). This CDR3 spans 13 amino acids. V was clipped by 4 bases and J by 4 bases, with 12 bases between them. Germline CDR1 and CDR2: SGHRS and YFSETQ. The CDR3 nucleotides read TGCGCCAGCAGCGACGACGGGATATACGAGCAGTACTTC. Its protein product is CASSDDGIYEQYF.

About this clonotype itself: The germline gene is not matched at one end of the junction; a read error may be the cause. The chain combines TRBV6-1 with TRBJ1-2; the D gene is possibly TRBD1 (6 bases). The CDR3 has 12 amino acids. The germline gives CDR1 MNHNS, CDR2 SASEGT. CDR3 region: CASGGGNYGYPF. CDR3 DNA: TGTGCCAGCGGAGGGGGGAACTATGGCTACCCCTTC.

This clonotype was detected a few times. The junction departs from the called germline gene at one end, perhaps through a read error. The J gene is TRBJ2-3, the V gene TRBV2; D uncertain. The CDR3 is 14 residues long. Germline V gene sequence: CDR1 SNHLY, CDR2 FYNNEI. The CDR3 coding sequence is TGTGCCAGCAGTGAATTGGAGATCACACATACGCAGTATTTT. This translates into CASSELEITHTQYF. Drawing the rest from reference TRBV2 and TRBJ2-3, the complete variable domain is EPEVTQTPSHQVTQMGQEVILRCVPISNHLYFYWYRQILGQKVEFLVSFYNNEISEKSEIFDDQFSVERPDGSNFTLKIRSTKLEDSAMYFCASSELEITHTQYFGPGTRLTVL.

This clonotype was observed a few times. The genes are TRBV10-3 and TRBJ2-2; the match to TRBD2 covers 9 bases. V dropped 6 bases and J dropped 0; count of bases not matched to a gene: 11. From germline, CDR1 is ENHRY and CDR2 SYGVKD. The CDR3 is 18 amino acids. The CDR3 coding sequence is TGTGCCATCAGGATGAAGGCTAGCGGGACATCGAACACCGGGGAGCTGTTTTTT. It codes for CAIRMKASGTSNTGELFF.

This clonotype has a count of ten or more. The rearrangement links TRBV4-2 to TRBJ1-2, with 9 bases that match TRBD1. Trimming took 3 bases from V and 4 from J; bases not matched to a gene: 9. The CDR3 contains 16 residues. Germline CDR1 reads LGHNA; CDR2 reads YNFKEQ. In DNA, the CDR3 is TGTGCCAGCAGCCAGGGAGCGGGACAGGGCATCTATGGCTACACCTTC. Its protein is CASSQGAGQGIYGYTF.

The V gene is TRBV16, the J gene TRBJ1-1, with a possible D match to TRBD1 (5 bases). The V end was cut by 1 base, the J end by 1 base, with 13 bases between. The germline gives CDR1 KGHSY, CDR2 FQNENV. CDR3 length: 16 residues. CDR3 sequence: CASSQYGARGNTEAFF. CDR3 nucleotides: TGTGCCAGCAGCCAATATGGGGCACGAGGGAACACTGAAGCTTTCTTT. Full variable domain (rest looked up from reference TRBV16 and TRBJ1-1): GEEVAQTPKHLVRGEGQKAKLYCAPIKGHSYVFWYQQVLKNEFKFLISFQNENVFDETGMPKERFSAKCLPNSPCSLEIQATKLEDSAVYFCASSQYGARGNTEAFFGQGTRLTVV.

This chain uses TRBV20-1 with TRBJ2-7; 7 bases fit TRBD1. Germline V gene sequence: CDR1 DFQATT, CDR2 SNEGSKA (reference sequence). V was pared by 4 bases and J by 3 bases, with 6 bases of the junction left unmatched. The CDR3 loop spans 13 amino acids. In DNA form, the CDR3 reads TGCAGTGCTATCAACAGGGACAGCTACGAGCAGTACTTC. Amino acid sequence: CSAINRDSYEQYF.

This chain uses TRBV12-3 or TRBV12-4 with TRBJ2-1, with D perhaps matching TRBD1 (5 bases). V was pared by 6 bases and J by 13 bases, with 16 bases between. CDR3 length equals 12 residues. The CDR3 loop reads CASRRSDRPQFF. The CDR3 DNA follows: TGTGCCAGCAGACGATCCGACAGACCACAGTTCTTC.

The J gene is TRBJ2-7, the V gene TRBV7-9; TRBD2 matches 8 bases. The trim removed 1 base at V and 5 bases at J, leaving 4 bases unmatched. The CDR3 totals 14 residues. Germline V lookup: CDR1 SEHNR, CDR2 FQNEAQ (reference sequence). In DNA form, the CDR3 reads TGTGCCAGCAGCTTAGACGGGAGGGCCGACGAGCAGTACTTC. Its translation: CASSLDGRADEQYF.

This clonotype was counted a few times. This chain connects TRBV6-2 or TRBV6-3 to TRBJ1-6, with 7 bases fitting TRBD1. The CDR3 length is 14 residues. In germline, CDR1 is MNHEY, CDR2 SVGEGT. The V gene end was trimmed by 5 bases and the J gene end by 7 bases; junction bases not matched to a gene: 5. The CDR3 sequence is CASSGTAGNSPLHF. The CDR3 DNA follows: TGTGCCAGCAGTGGGACAGCGGGAAATTCACCCCTCCACTTT.

The chain carries TRBV25-1 and TRBJ2-1; 9 positions match TRBD2. Losses at the gene ends were 1 base for V and 5 bases for J; bases not matched to a gene: 9. The CDR3 sequence is 17 residues long. Germline V CDR1 and CDR2: MGHDK, SYGVNS. The CDR3 sequence: CASSELSGGLANNEQFF. The CDR3 region has the DNA TGTGCCAGCAGTGAATTGTCGGGCGGACTAGCGAACAATGAGCAGTTCTTC.

This clonotype was seen more than once but under ten times. The CDR3 DNA is TGCAGCGCGGCAAAGACTTCGGGGATCTATGGCTACACCTTC. It is translated as CSAAKTSGIYGYTF. This chain uses TRBV29-1 with TRBJ1-2; D ambiguous. The germline gives CDR1 SQVTM, CDR2 ANQGSEA. V was cut by 7 bases and J by 4 bases, with 19 bases left in between. This CDR3 is built from 14 residues.

The chain is built from TRBV7-2 and TRBJ2-3, with 7 bases matching TRBD1. The V gene's germline CDR1 is SGHTA and CDR2 FQGNSA. The length of the CDR3 is 14 residues. Unmatched junction bases numbered 4, after V lost 5 bases and J lost 2 bases. The CDR3 sequence: CASSKTGFTDTQYF. In DNA form, the CDR3 reads TGTGCCAGCAGCAAGACAGGGTTCACAGATACGCAGTATTTT.

This clonotype has just a few counts. The DNA for the CDR3 is TGTGCCAGCATAATCGCCGGGTCCCCATACTCTGGGGCCAACGTCCTGACTTTC. Translating it yields CASIIAGSPYSGANVLTF. The chain recombines TRBV6-1 with TRBJ2-6; D gene ambiguous. Trimming took 7 bases from V and 0 from J, leaving 19 bases between them. CDR3 size: 18 residues. In germline, CDR1 is MNHNS, CDR2 SASEGT.

Ten or more counts support this clonotype. This chain joins TRBV20-1 and TRBJ2-3; a possible D gene is TRBD2 (6 bases). V dropped 4 bases and J dropped 0 bases, with 11 bases sitting between them. In germline, CDR1 is DFQATT, CDR2 SNEGSKA (reference sequence). CDR3 length equals 14 residues. CDR3 sequence (DNA): TGCAGTGCTAACGGACTACCTAGCACAGATACGCAGTATTTT. This translates into CSANGLPSTDTQYF.

This clonotype was seen ten or more times. This sequence joins TRBV5-1 and TRBJ2-6; D perhaps matches TRBD1 (6 bases). Deletions cut 6 bases from V and 2 bases from J, with 9 bases between. Germline CDR1 SGHRS, CDR2 YFSETQ. This CDR3 region has 14 residues. Here the CDR3 DNA reads TGCGCCAGCACACAGGGACCTGGGGCCAACGTCCTGACTTTC. Its protein product is CASTQGPGANVLTF. The complete variable domain, with remaining parts taken from reference TRBV5-1 and TRBJ2-6, reads KAGVTQTPRYLIKTRGQQVTLSCSPISGHRSVSWYQQTPGQGLQFLFEYFSETQRNKGNFPGRFSGRQFSNSRSEMNVSTLELGDSALYLCASTQGPGANVLTFGAGSRLTVL.

Regarding this clonotype: This sequence may be a read error, since a much larger clone differs from it by one base. The chain has TRBV15 and TRBJ1-4, with a possible D match to TRBD1 (6 bases). This CDR3 contains 15 residues. Germline assignment: CDR1 LNHNV and CDR2 YYDKDF (reference sequence). The CDR3, as DNA: TGTGCCACCAGCAGAGATCGTAGGGGGAACGAAAAACCGTTTTTT. Its translation is CATSRDRRGNEKPFF.